This is a list of T cell receptor beta chains from one sample in a study of T cell repertoires in cytomegalovirus infection. TCRdb independently ran MiXCR on the reads; one entry per CDR3 protein. The sample comprises 250,000 to 300,000 distinct CDR3 sequences, around 15% of which are singletons, and around 8.7% rests with the top ten. The sequenced sample was PBMCs. The source is a human donor in good health (CMV status not recorded). Some clones in this sample may be carry-over from other donors' samples. The CDR3 runs from the conserved cysteine through the conserved F or W. The D gene is left open where the match is weak.

CDR3aa	v_gene	j_gene	d_gene
CAISESETGRNTIYF	TRBV10-3	TRBJ1-3	-
CASSQDSGGTSYEQYF	TRBV4-2	TRBJ2-7	TRBD2
CASSQDKGAVYQPQHF	TRBV4-1	TRBJ1-5	TRBD1
CASSLGERLMFF	TRBV5-5	TRBJ2-1	-
CASSLEFDTQGLNYGYTF	TRBV5-6	TRBJ1-2	-
CASRWGQASNEQYF	TRBV6-5	TRBJ2-7	TRBD1
CASRRDIRRNTDTQYF	TRBV6-5	TRBJ2-3	-
CSARDGGDYQPQHF	TRBV20-1	TRBJ1-5	-
CASSASDTQYF	TRBV7-9	TRBJ2-3	-
CASSLSGEKLFF	TRBV28	TRBJ1-4	-
CASSLSEGADNEQFF	TRBV7-9	TRBJ2-1	-
CASSIGSAGTEAFF	TRBV19	TRBJ1-1	-
CASSPRVTAYTEAFF	TRBV11-2	TRBJ1-1	-
CASSKKETQYF	TRBV7-6	TRBJ2-5	-
CASSQDFRLPRAYNEQFF	TRBV14	TRBJ2-1	-
CASSLSRTMGNTEAFF	TRBV7-2	TRBJ1-1	-
CAISDLGGEQETQYF	TRBV10-3	TRBJ2-5	TRBD2
CASSLISGGTRAKNIQYF	TRBV12-3/TRBV12-4	TRBJ2-4	TRBD2
CASSSGSGNQPQHF	TRBV6-5	TRBJ1-5	-
CASRPGQDFYGYTF	TRBV7-9	TRBJ1-2	-
CASSDGSDTDTQYF	TRBV6-4	TRBJ2-3	-
CSARGGGNLETQYF	TRBV20-1	TRBJ2-5	-
CSAEGDRTTYEQYF	TRBV20-1	TRBJ2-7	TRBD1
CASSLNRGDRAQHF	TRBV12-3/TRBV12-4	TRBJ1-5	TRBD1
CASSSQGQGEAFF	TRBV19	TRBJ1-1	TRBD1
CTGLARNTGELFF	TRBV29-1	TRBJ2-2	TRBD2
CSALAGAGADEQFF	TRBV20-1	TRBJ2-1	TRBD2
CASEEGGSTYEQYF	TRBV6-1	TRBJ2-7	-
CSALNPEAFF	TRBV29-1	TRBJ1-1	-
CAEDAVGGTTQYF	TRBV7-9	TRBJ2-3	TRBD2
CSARLTSGYNEQFF	TRBV20-1	TRBJ2-1	TRBD2
CASSRKGMAEAFF	TRBV3-1	TRBJ1-1	-
CASGFGQIYEQYF	TRBV7-8	TRBJ2-7	-